The 21 T cell receptor beta chains listed next were all sequenced from one sample in a study of cytomegalovirus exposure and HLA in healthy donors. Generated by immunoSEQ multiplex PCR, the TCRdb table keeps only in-frame clones and is missing some. The table has tens of thousands of clones, over 85% seen once. Sequenced sample: PBMCs. Source of these receptors: a woman between 18 and 30 years old in good health and CMV-seronegative.

This chain links TRBV23-1 with TRBJ2-7; 7 nucleotides match TRBD1. TRBV23-1 falls under the ORF class, with uncertain function. Losses at the gene ends were 8 bases for V and 3 bases for J; bases not matched to a gene: 16. This CDR3 comprises 16 residues. This CDR3 reads CASVCSKGQGDYEQYF. The CDR3 DNA sequence: TGCGCCAGCGTTTGTTCAAAGGGGCAGGGGGACTACGAGCAGTACTTC.

V and J are TRBV28 and TRBJ2-1; 12 bases align to TRBD2. After removal of 5 bases from V and 10 bases from J, the junction contained 6 bases not matched to a gene. The CDR3 consists of 14 residues. CDR1 and CDR2 from the germline V gene are MDHEN and SYDVKM. The CDR3, as DNA: TGTGCCAGCAGTACCCTAGCGGGAGGGGGAGAGCAGTTCTTC. This sequence encodes CASSTLAGGGEQFF.

V gene TRBV2 combines with J gene TRBJ1-2, with TRBD1 identical over 9 bases. The germline CDR1 and CDR2 sequences are SNHLY and FYNNEI. CDR3 length: 15 residues. J was trimmed by 0 bases and V by 6 bases; bases with no gene match: 5. CDR3 sequence: CASSWTGEANYGYTF. CDR3 nucleotide sequence: TGTGCCAGCAGCTGGACAGGGGAGGCTAACTATGGCTACACCTTC.

The CDR3 nucleotides are TGTGCCAGCAGCCCCTGGGGGGAGGCGGGGGGGTACACTGAAGCTTTCTTT. This sequence encodes CASSPWGEAGGYTEAFF. The rearrangement joins TRBV9 to TRBJ1-1; a possible D gene is TRBD1 (5 bases). The CDR3 runs to 17 residues. The germline CDR1 and CDR2 sequences are SGDLS and YYNGEE. Trimming stripped 4 bases from V and 3 bases from J, with 22 bases between.

The chain combines TRBV4-1 with TRBJ2-7; D is perhaps TRBD2 (5 bases). The V end lost 4 bases, the J end lost 1 base, and 14 bases lay between the germline ends. CDR1 is MGHRA and CDR2 is YSYEKL in the germline V gene. This CDR3 has 15 residues. CDR3: CASSPLGSGSYEQYF. The CDR3 coding sequence is TGCGCCAGCAGCCCCTTGGGGAGTGGTTCCTACGAGCAGTACTTC.

This sequence joins TRBV7-9 and TRBJ1-6; D is unresolved. The CDR3 has 12 amino acids. The ends were cut back, 0 bases at V and 14 bases at J, with 8 bases in the middle. CDR1 and CDR2 (germline): SEHNR, FQNEAQ (reference sequence). The CDR3 here is CASSLAPRSLHF. The CDR3, as DNA: TGTGCCAGCAGCTTAGCACCCAGGTCCCTCCACTTT.

The V gene is TRBV6-4, the J gene TRBJ2-1; TRBD2 agrees at 8 bases. Germline V gene sequence: CDR1 MRHNA, CDR2 SNTAGT. Unmatched junction bases numbered 6, after V lost 2 bases and J lost 12 bases. The CDR3 runs to 13 residues. CDR3 coding DNA: TGTGCCAGCAGTGACGGGACTAGTTTCTTGCAGTTCTTC. This gives the protein CASSDGTSFLQFF.

This clone was observed a handful of times. V usage is TRBV6-4 and J usage is TRBJ2-2; TRBD1 matches 8 bases. CDR1 is MRHNA, CDR2 SNTAGT, per germline. CDR3 size: 15 residues. V lost 2 bases and J lost 4; bases outside the gene matches: 3. The CDR3 bases are TGTGCCAGCAGTGACCAGGGGGCCGGCACCGGGGAGCTGTTTTTT. Amino acids: CASSDQGAGTGELFF.

This chain joins TRBV28 and TRBJ1-4; D is ambiguous. Between the trimmed V and J ends, which lost 5 bases and 0 bases, there was a span of 10 bases. Germline V lookup: CDR1 MDHEN, CDR2 SYDVKM. The CDR3 is made up of 15 amino acids. The CDR3 here is CASSRSTPTNEKLFF. Here the CDR3 DNA reads TGTGCCAGCAGTCGAAGCACCCCAACTAATGAAAAACTGTTTTTT.

V is TRBV4-3 and J is TRBJ2-4; TRBD2 agrees at 9 bases. The junction had 3 bases not matched to a gene; V was cut back by 0 bases and J by 0 bases. This CDR3 is 17 amino acids long. Germline-derived CDR1 and CDR2 are LGHNA and YSLEER. This CDR3 reads CASSQEPLAGAKNIQYF. CDR3 sequence (DNA): TGCGCCAGCAGCCAAGAGCCACTAGCGGGAGCCAAAAACATTCAGTACTTC.

CDR3 DNA: TGCGCCAGCAGCCAAACTAGCGGGGCAAACAATGAGCAGTTCTTC. Translation gives CASSQTSGANNEQFF. The chain combines TRBV4-3 with TRBJ2-1; 10 positions agree with TRBD2. The germline V gene has CDR1 LGHNA and CDR2 YSLEER. V gave up 2 bases and J gave up 5 bases; unmatched junction bases: 3. The CDR3 runs to 15 residues.

This clone occurred once. The chain employs TRBV5-4 and TRBJ2-2; TRBD1 is a possible D gene (5 bases). The V and J ends lost 5 bases and 9 bases respectively, with 17 bases between them. The CDR3 is 14 amino acids. CDR1 and CDR2 (germline): SGHNT, YYREEE (reference sequence). CDR3 loop: CASSLVLGHRELFF. DNA of the CDR3: TGTGCCAGCAGTCTGGTCCTCGGACACAGGGAGCTGTTTTTT.

The chain employs TRBV18 and TRBJ1-1, with D perhaps TRBD1 (6 bases). Trimming removed 5 bases at V and 1 base at J, with 11 bases between. The CDR3 length is 14 residues. Germline loops: CDR1 KGHSH, CDR2 LQKENI. The CDR3 DNA reads as TGTGCCAGCTCAGGCGAGACAGGGAACACTGAAGCTTTCTTT. It yields the protein CASSGETGNTEAFF.

This clone was seen just once. The V gene is TRBV5-1, the J gene TRBJ2-2, with D unresolved. Germline V gene lookup returns CDR1 SGHRS and CDR2 YFSETQ. Trimming stripped 3 bases from V and 2 bases from J, with 11 bases between. CDR3 length: 15 residues. In DNA, the CDR3 is TGCGCCAGCAGCTCCAGCGAAGGAAACACCGGGGAGCTGTTTTTT. Amino acid sequence: CASSSSEGNTGELFF.

The V call is TRBV7-6, the J call TRBJ2-6; TRBD1 is a possible D gene (5 bases). V was clipped by 5 bases and J by 2 bases, with 10 bases between them. Germline CDR1 SGHVS, CDR2 FNYEAQ. The length of the CDR3 is 15 residues. The CDR3 loop reads CASSPDRAGANVLTF. The DNA of the CDR3 is TGTGCCAGCAGCCCAGACAGAGCTGGGGCCAACGTCCTGACTTTC.

The gene calls are TRBV30 and TRBJ1-5, with D unclear. The CDR3 is 15 amino acids. Trimming removed 1 base at V and 3 bases at J, with 13 bases between. The germline CDR1 and CDR2 sequences are GTSNPN and SVGIG (reference sequence). CDR3 loop: CAWSDERLINQPQHF. The CDR3 DNA reads TGTGCCTGGAGTGATGAAAGACTTATCAATCAGCCCCAGCATTTT.

J is TRBJ2-7 and V is TRBV7-8; 9 bases align to TRBD2. V was clipped by 6 bases and J by 0 bases; unmatched bases: 6. This CDR3 comprises 15 residues. Germline assignment: CDR1 SGHVS and CDR2 FQNEAQ. This chain's CDR3 is CASSKPGLASYEQYF. The CDR3 DNA follows: TGTGCCAGCAGTAAACCGGGACTAGCCTCCTACGAGCAGTACTTC.

This clone was observed once. V is TRBV19 and J is TRBJ1-5; D is unresolved. Per germline, CDR1 LNHDA and CDR2 SQIVND (reference sequence). Trimming cost V 6 bases and J 0 bases, with 12 bases left between them. This CDR3 is 15 amino acids long. The DNA for the CDR3 is TGTGCCAGTAGCATACAGCGCTATAGCAATCAGCCCCAGCATTTT. Protein: CASSIQRYSNQPQHF.

The genes are TRBV9 and TRBJ2-1; D gene uncertain. Germline CDR1 reads SGDLS; CDR2 reads YYNGEE. V lost 0 bases and J 3 bases, leaving 13 bases between the germline ends. The CDR3 runs 16 residues. CDR3 DNA: TGTGCCAGCAGCGTAGGTGATAGCCGATACTACAATGAGCAGTTCTTC. It encodes CASSVGDSRYYNEQFF.

The chain combines TRBV5-1 with TRBJ2-1; TRBD2 aligns across 9 bases. V was pared by 0 bases and J by 8 bases, with 6 bases of the junction left unmatched. CDR3 length: 15 amino acids. From germline, CDR1 is SGHRS and CDR2 YFSETQ. The CDR3 protein is CASSLGAGGPHEQFF. CDR3 bases: TGCGCCAGCAGCTTGGGGGCGGGAGGGCCGCATGAGCAGTTCTTC. The full variable domain, rest sourced from reference TRBV5-1 and TRBJ2-1, is KAGVTQTPRYLIKTRGQQVTLSCSPISGHRSVSWYQQTPGQGLQFLFEYFSETQRNKGNFPGRFSGRQFSNSRSEMNVSTLELGDSALYLCASSLGAGGPHEQFFGPGTRLTVL.

The chain links TRBV18 to TRBJ1-5; 7 bases are shared with TRBD1. The CDR3 has 15 residues. J gave up 2 bases and V 5 bases, and 6 bases lay outside the gene matches. Looked up from germline, CDR1 is KGHSH and CDR2 is LQKENI. CDR3 bases: TGTGCCAGCTCATCAGGCACAGGGGGCAATCAGCCCCAGCATTTT. The encoded protein is CASSSGTGGNQPQHF.